This TCR beta chain appears in the sequencing data of a study of Ad26.COV2.S vaccination and SARS-CoV-2 variants. Study background: Administration of Ad26.COV2.S was intramuscular, either once or twice 56 days apart.

Treatment described: over 15 received Ad26.COV2.S at low or high dose, single or two shots; 5 received placebo; per-sample allocation not given. Sample collection was performed on day 63 after the first vaccine or placebo injection. Within Boston, the person who donated was an adult of 18-55 years. Germline V lookup: CDR1 GTSNPN, CDR2 SVGIG (reference sequence). Trimming cost V 0 bases and J 9 bases; bases outside gene matches: 3. The CDR3 extends over 13 amino acids. Profiled with immunoSEQ multiplex PCR; TCRdb holds only in-frame clones, not every one. Of about 680,000 clones listed, 80% to 90% were seen once; the top ten hold approximately 1.5%.

This specimen was peripheral blood, taken in a trial of Ad26.COV2.S vaccine versus placebo. The sequence came from a person aged 18-60 years who received the Ad26.COV2.S COVID-19 vaccine or a placebo. The J gene is TRBJ2-3, the V gene TRBV30; 10 nucleotides line up with TRBD2. The CDR3 protein is CAWSVGAGGTQYF. In DNA form, the CDR3 reads TGTGCCTGGAGTGTAGGAGCGGGGGGGACGCAGTATTTT.